This T cell receptor beta chain was identified during a study of blood T cell repertoires in COVID-19. Study as a whole: Sources were T cells, B-cell-depleted T cells, or PBMCs; the material itself was cDNA or gDNA.

V shed 2 bases and J shed 10 bases, with 15 bases lying between them. This CDR3 region has 15 residues. Germline CDR1 SGHTA, CDR2 FQGTGA. Original data processing: Estimation of nucleated cell counts was performed using reference gene primer amplification. Produced via immunoSEQ multiplex PCR; TCRdb's table is partial and in-frame only. V and J calls and clone size are copied from that table; D and trimming were computed from the DNA. This table holds 95,000 to 150,000 clones, approximately 83% found once. Sequences were obtained from peripheral blood. The clonotype was recovered from an elderly man with acute or convalescent COVID-19. The chain joins TRBV7-3 to TRBJ1-6; possible D gene TRBD1, 5 bases. CDR3 loop: CASSLFSGGGSPLHF. DNA for the CDR3: TGTGCCAGCAGCTTATTCTCTGGGGGAGGATCACCCCTCCACTTT.